A single T cell receptor (beta chain) is shown here with its context. Assay used: immunoSEQ multiplex PCR; TCRdb lists only in-frame clones, some missing. This table holds some 70,000 clones, 91% found once. CDR3 length: 13 amino acids. Germline V CDR1 and CDR2: SGHNT, YYREEE (reference sequence). V lost 3 bases to trimming and J lost 7 bases; unmatched junction nucleotides: 6. These data come from a study of T cell changes during pregnancy in multiple sclerosis. The sample here was CD4+ T cells from peripheral blood mononuclear cells, taken in the third trimester of pregnancy. The receptor was derived from a female donor in good health, enrolled as a control in a pregnancy study. This chain joins TRBV5-4 and TRBJ1-2; 7 bases align to TRBD1. The CDR3 region has the DNA TGTGCCAGCAGCTCTACAGGGGATGGTGGCTACACCTTC. It encodes CASSSTGDGGYTF.